The TCR beta chain under discussion was sequenced for a study of response to subunit inactivated influenza vaccine. Concerning this clonotype itself: What it binds is not known.

Broader study findings: It was suggested by the authors that few new T cells are recruited by each seasonal influenza vaccination.

This CDR3 is built from 14 residues. V lost 2 bases, J lost 10 bases, and 12 bases lay in between. The germline gives CDR1 SGHTA, CDR2 FQGNSA. TCRdb independently ran MiXCR on the RT-PCR reads; one entry per CDR3 protein. The data contain about 540,000 distinct CDR3 sequences, 13% to 15% of them seen just once; the ten biggest clones take up 11%. The V call is TRBV7-2, the J call TRBJ1-6; D is unresolved. This sequence originates from a man between 45 and 60 years old who received an inactivated influenza vaccine. Sequenced here: PBMCs from blood, sampled 11 to 12 days after vaccination. The chain's CDR3 is CASSLLVLGSPLHF. Written as DNA, the CDR3 is TGTGCCAGCAGCTTATTGGTATTGGGGTCACCCCTCCACTTT.